This T cell receptor (beta chain) was found in a study of cytomegalovirus exposure and HLA in healthy donors. The PCR had 60 Vbeta and 13 Jbeta primers. The table came from immunoSEQ multiplex PCR; TCRdb's copy has only in-frame clones and leaves some out. The sample holds 35,000 to 45,000 clones. Donors showed nominal health when sampled, although they likely had unrecorded immune exposures. The sequence was obtained from a male donor in good health and CMV-seronegative. Material: PBMCs.

The CDR3 coding sequence is TGTGCCAGCAGAGCCGGCGGGTCCAATTCACCCCTCCACTTT. This gives the protein CASRAGGSNSPLHF. The chain links TRBV14 to TRBJ1-6; unclear D gene. This CDR3 contains 14 residues. The ends were cut back, 6 bases at V and 7 bases at J, with 13 bases in the middle. Germline-derived CDR1 and CDR2 are SGHDN and FVKESK.